This TCR beta chain comes out of a study of T cell responses to AZD1222 COVID-19 vaccine. In this sample, this clone turned up once. The antigen is undetermined. TCRdb's table, derived via immunoSEQ multiplex PCR, lists solely in-frame clones and lacks some. The sample contains some 140,000 clones, around 84% of which appear only once. The CDR3 is 17 amino acids. Germline V CDR1 and CDR2: LNHNV, YYDKDF (reference sequence). The V segment lost 3 bases and the J segment 3 bases; nucleotides outside the gene matches: 12. Overall study results and limits: Only after the peak T cell response were repertoires sampled.

The source of this sequence is an adult in good health. V usage is TRBV15 and J usage is TRBJ1-2, with 8 bases that match TRBD1. The source material was peripheral blood, sampled on day 0 of AZD1222 vaccination. Here the CDR3 DNA reads TGTGCCACCAGCAGCAGATTAAAAGGACAGGGTGACTATGGCTACACCTTC. Its translation is CATSSRLKGQGDYGYTF.